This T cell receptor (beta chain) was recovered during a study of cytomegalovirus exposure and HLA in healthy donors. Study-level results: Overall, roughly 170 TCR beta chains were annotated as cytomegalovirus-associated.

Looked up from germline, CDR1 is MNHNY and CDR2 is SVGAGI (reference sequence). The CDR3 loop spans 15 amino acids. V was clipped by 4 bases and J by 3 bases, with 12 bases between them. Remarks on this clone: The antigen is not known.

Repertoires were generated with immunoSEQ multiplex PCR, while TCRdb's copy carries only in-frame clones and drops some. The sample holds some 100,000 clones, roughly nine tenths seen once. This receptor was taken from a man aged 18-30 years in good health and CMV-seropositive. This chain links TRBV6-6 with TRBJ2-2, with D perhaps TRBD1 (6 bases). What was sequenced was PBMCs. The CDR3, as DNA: TGTGCCAGCAGTTTAAGGACAGCGCACACCGGGGAGCTGTTTTTT. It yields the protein CASSLRTAHTGELFF.